What follows are 12 T cell receptor beta chains derived from one specimen sequenced in a study of cytomegalovirus exposure and HLA in healthy donors. Amplification used 60 Vbeta primers and 13 Jbeta primers. Repertoires were generated with immunoSEQ multiplex PCR, while TCRdb's copy carries only in-frame clones and drops some. The sample consists of roughly 100,000 clones, 55% to 75% of them appearing once. Sequenced sample: PBMCs. These receptors originate from a man aged 60-69 years in good health and CMV-seronegative.

This clone was seen only once. The CDR3 DNA reads TGTGCCAGTAGCGCACAGGGGACGGATCAGCCCCAGCATTTT. Amino acids: CASSAQGTDQPQHF. The chain has TRBV19 and TRBJ1-5, with 7 bases aligning to TRBD1. The V segment lost 6 bases and the J segment 5 bases; nucleotides outside the gene matches: 7. Germline CDR1 LNHDA, CDR2 SQIVND (reference sequence). CDR3 length equals 14 residues.

The chain is built from TRBV4-1 and TRBJ1-2, with 7 bases lining up with TRBD1. The CDR3 covers 14 residues. The V segment lost 6 bases and the J segment 5 bases; nucleotides outside the gene matches: 9. Germline V gene lookup returns CDR1 MGHRA and CDR2 YSYEKL. The CDR3 DNA is TGCGCCAGCAGGCACGGGACAGCCGATTATGGCTACACCTTC. Translated, it gives CASRHGTADYGYTF.

This clone was found a few times. The chain links TRBV5-1 to TRBJ2-2; D might be TRBD1 (6 bases). The CDR3 spans 13 residues. Germline V gene data show CDR1 as SGHRS and CDR2 as YFSETQ. V lost 1 base to trimming and J lost 10 bases, with 11 bases between them. The DNA for the CDR3 is TGCGCCAGCAGCTTGAGCCAGGGGACGGAGCTGTTTTTT. It specifies CASSLSQGTELFF.

The genes are TRBV27 and TRBJ1-5, with 7 bases matching TRBD1. Germline V gene lookup returns CDR1 MNHEY and CDR2 SMNVEV (reference sequence). This CDR3 has 16 amino acids. V trimming: 6 bases; J trimming: 0 bases; junction bases outside the gene matches: 8. For the CDR3, the DNA is TGTGCCAGCAGCCCAAGACAGGGAGATAGCAATCAGCCCCAGCATTTT. This encodes CASSPRQGDSNQPQHF.

This clone was recorded a few times. This sequence joins TRBV9 and TRBJ1-2; D remains ambiguous. V dropped 4 bases and J dropped 2 bases, with 3 bases sitting between them. The CDR3 is 11 residues long. The germline V gene has CDR1 SGDLS and CDR2 YYNGEE. The CDR3 nucleotides read TGTGCCAGCAGCCAAAACTATGGCTACACCTTC. Encoded protein: CASSQNYGYTF.

This clone appeared a few times. V and J are TRBV5-4 and TRBJ2-5; no reliable D call. The CDR3 is 13 residues long. V was clipped by 1 base and J by 3 bases, with 7 bases between them. Germline CDR1 SGHNT, CDR2 YYREEE (reference sequence). In DNA, the CDR3 is TGTGCCAGCAGCTTGAAACTGGAAGAGACCCAGTACTTC. The encoded protein is CASSLKLEETQYF.

This clone was counted only a few times. The chain recombines TRBV7-9 with TRBJ2-5, with 14 bases aligning to TRBD2. Looked up from germline, CDR1 is SEHNR and CDR2 is FQNEAQ (reference sequence). The CDR3 has 16 residues. J lost 5 bases, V lost 5 bases, and 7 bases had no gene match. CDR3 coding DNA: TGTGCCAGCAGCCCAGGACTAGCGGGAGGTTTTGAGACCCAGTACTTC. The encoded protein is CASSPGLAGGFETQYF.

The chain's CDR3 is CASSRLAGEGDTQYF. In DNA form, the CDR3 reads TGTGCCAGCAGTCGACTAGCGGGAGAGGGAGATACGCAGTATTTT. The V call is TRBV27, the J call TRBJ2-3; 12 bases line up with TRBD2. CDR3 length equals 15 residues. From germline, CDR1 is MNHEY and CDR2 SMNVEV (reference sequence). The V segment lost 5 bases and the J segment 5 bases; nucleotides outside the gene matches: 5.

The chain combines TRBV2 with TRBJ2-1; 7 bases match TRBD1. Germline V gene data show CDR1 as SNHLY and CDR2 as FYNNEI. J was trimmed by 0 bases and V by 8 bases; bases with no gene match: 13. This CDR3 is 17 amino acids long. CDR3 DNA: TGTGCCAGCCTTATGGGACAGACCTCTAACTCCTACAATGAGCAGTTCTTC. This encodes CASLMGQTSNSYNEQFF. Variable domain in full (rest from reference TRBV2 and TRBJ2-1): EPEVTQTPSHQVTQMGQEVILRCVPISNHLYFYWYRQILGQKVEFLVSFYNNEISEKSEIFDDQFSVERPDGSNFTLKIRSTKLEDSAMYFCASLMGQTSNSYNEQFFGPGTRLTVL.

This chain uses TRBV5-6 with TRBJ1-5, with no clear D. This CDR3 has 12 amino acids. CDR1 and CDR2 (germline): SGHDT, YYEEEE. V was shortened by 4 bases and J by 9 bases, with 11 bases between the two germline ends. The CDR3, as DNA: TGTGCCAGCAGCCGTCTCGGGATGCCCCAGCATTTT. Its protein is CASSRLGMPQHF.

This sequence joins TRBV28 and TRBJ1-4; D might be TRBD1 (5 bases). This CDR3 spans 13 amino acids. Germline V CDR1 and CDR2: MDHEN, SYDVKM. Trimming took off 8 bases at V and 3 bases at J, with 10 bases between the two ends. The CDR3 spells CASLGTSNEKLFF. In DNA form, the CDR3 reads TGTGCCAGCCTGGGGACTTCTAATGAAAAACTGTTTTTT.

This clone came up a few times. This rearrangement joins TRBV5-6 to TRBJ2-2; tentative D call: TRBD1 (5 bases). With 4 bases removed from V and 2 bases from J, the gap between germline ends came to 12 bases. From germline, CDR1 is SGHDT and CDR2 YYEEEE. The CDR3 is made up of 15 amino acids. The CDR3, as DNA: TGTGCCAGCAGCCCGCCAGGGCCCAACACCGGGGAGCTGTTTTTT. The encoded protein is CASSPPGPNTGELFF.